These 28 T cell receptor beta chains were sequenced from one sample in a study of CD8+ T cells in alopecia areata. Sequencing relied on a cDNA template that was reverse transcribed from extracted RNA. Repertoires were generated with immunoSEQ multiplex PCR, while TCRdb's copy carries only in-frame clones and drops some. The repertoire has over 100,000 clones, roughly three fifths of them found once; the top ten carry approximately 12%. Treatment: oral pan-JAK inhibitor, 5-10 mg twice daily. This material consisted of CD8+ T cells sorted from blood, taken at week 24, from a patient treated with tofacitinib. The receptor set was obtained from a human donor with alopecia areata.

This clone was seen only once. This chain links TRBV9 with TRBJ2-5; a weak D match, TRBD2 (5 bases). Trimming removed 0 bases at V and 5 bases at J, with 8 bases between. CDR3 size: 13 residues. The germline V gene encodes CDR1 SGDLS and CDR2 YYNGEE. For the CDR3, the DNA is TGTGCCAGCAGCGTAGCTAGCTTGGAGACCCAGTACTTC. Its translation: CASSVASLETQYF. The whole variable domain, filled in from reference TRBV9 and TRBJ2-5, reads DSGVTQTPKHLITATGQRVTLRCSPRSGDLSVYWYQQSLDQGLQFLIQYYNGEERAKGNILERFSAQQFPDLHSELNLSSLELGDSALYFCASSVASLETQYFGPGTRLLVL.

The rearrangement links TRBV7-6 to TRBJ2-6; D is unclear. The CDR3 has 16 amino acids. V was clipped by 1 base and J by 1 base, with 8 bases between them. The germline gives CDR1 SGHVS, CDR2 FNYEAQ. The CDR3 DNA is TGTGCCAGCAGCTTAGGGACCGATTCTGGGGCCAACGTCCTGACTTTC. Translating gives CASSLGTDSGANVLTF.

This sequence joins TRBV27 and TRBJ2-3; no clear D gene. Germline V gene lookup returns CDR1 MNHEY and CDR2 SMNVEV (reference sequence). The CDR3 covers 11 residues. Trimming shortened V by 6 bases and J by 6 bases, and 7 bases separated the two germline ends. CDR3 coding DNA: TGTGCCAGCAGAACCGTGGATACGCAGTATTTT. As protein: CASRTVDTQYF.

This clone came up a few times. This chain joins TRBV6-5 and TRBJ2-3, with TRBD2 matching over 10 bases. Germline V CDR1 and CDR2: MNHEY, SVGAGI. After removal of 2 bases from V and 0 bases from J, the junction contained 2 bases not matched to a gene. This CDR3 region has 16 residues. CDR3 in amino acids: CASSYGSGGSTDTQYF. The CDR3 DNA reads TGTGCCAGCAGTTACGGTAGCGGGGGGAGCACAGATACGCAGTATTTT.

This chain links TRBV4-2 with TRBJ2-3; 12 bases align to TRBD2. The germline gives CDR1 LGHNA, CDR2 YNFKEQ. The CDR3 sequence is 15 residues long. J lost 4 bases, V lost 2 bases, and 1 base had no gene match. The CDR3 DNA is TGTGCCAGCAGCCAACTAGCGGGGGGGCCAGATACGCAGTATTTT. Translated, it gives CASSQLAGGPDTQYF.

This chain joins TRBV7-9 and TRBJ2-3; D is uncertain. The V gene lost 1 base and the J gene lost 0 bases, with 14 bases spanning the gap. The CDR3 consists of 17 residues. The germline V gene encodes CDR1 SEHNR and CDR2 FQNEAQ (reference sequence). CDR3 coding DNA: TGTGCCAGCAGCTTAGGGCGCTCACTACTAAGCACAGATACGCAGTATTTT. As protein: CASSLGRSLLSTDTQYF. Looking up the rest from reference TRBV7-9 and TRBJ2-3 gives the full variable domain: DTGVSQNPRHKITKRGQNVTFRCDPISEHNRLYWYRQTLGQGPEFLTYFQNEAQLEKSRLLSDRFSAERPKGSFSTLEIQRTEQGDSAMYLCASSLGRSLLSTDTQYFGPGTRLTVL.

The table lists this clone with a few counts. The chain links TRBV4-2 to TRBJ2-1; 7 bases map to TRBD1. Trimming removed 0 bases from V and 6 bases from J; junction bases left unmatched: 11. CDR1 is LGHNA, CDR2 YNFKEQ, per germline. CDR3 length: 17 residues. The CDR3 DNA follows: TGTGCCAGCAGCCAAGATTCCCGTAGGACAGGTATCAATGAGCAGTTCTTC. Its protein product is CASSQDSRRTGINEQFF.

The chain has TRBV27 and TRBJ2-7, with D hard to call. Germline loops: CDR1 MNHEY, CDR2 SMNVEV (reference sequence). The CDR3 has 13 residues. Trimming removed 3 bases at V and 3 bases at J, with 9 bases between. The CDR3 spells CASSLGLNYEQYF. Written as DNA, the CDR3 is TGTGCCAGCAGTTTGGGCTTAAACTACGAGCAGTACTTC.

This rearrangement joins TRBV29-1 to TRBJ2-7, with D possibly being TRBD1 (6 bases). CDR3 length: 12 amino acids. V lost 5 bases to trimming and J lost 6 bases, with 14 bases between them. Germline CDR1 and CDR2: SQVTM and ANQGSEA. The DNA for the CDR3 is TGCAGCGTTTTTACAGGGCTGGGCGAGCAGTACTTC. As protein: CSVFTGLGEQYF.

This clone appeared once. In nucleotides, the CDR3 is TGTGCCAGCAAAGGTTGGCAGGGGAACACCGGGGAGCTGTTTTTT. This codes for CASKGWQGNTGELFF. The gene calls are TRBV2 and TRBJ2-2, with D perhaps matching TRBD1 (5 bases). Per the germline V gene, CDR1 is SNHLY and CDR2 is FYNNEI. This CDR3 has 15 amino acids. Trimming took off 7 bases at V and 1 base at J, with 13 bases between the two ends. The full variable domain, its missing parts supplied by reference TRBV2 and TRBJ2-2, is EPEVTQTPSHQVTQMGQEVILRCVPISNHLYFYWYRQILGQKVEFLVSFYNNEISEKSEIFDDQFSVERPDGSNFTLKIRSTKLEDSAMYFCASKGWQGNTGELFFGEGSRLTVL.

The chain joins TRBV29-1 to TRBJ2-1; 9 nucleotides align to TRBD2. In germline, CDR1 is SQVTM, CDR2 ANQGSEA. With V trimmed by 2 bases and J by 5 bases, 4 bases remained unmatched. The CDR3 sequence is 14 residues long. The CDR3, as DNA: TGCAGCGTTGAAAAGGCTAGCGGGGACAATGAGCAGTTCTTC. This gives the protein CSVEKASGDNEQFF.

This clone was counted between two and nine times. The chain uses TRBV29-1 and TRBJ1-2; D is perhaps TRBD1 (6 bases). The germline V and J ends were trimmed by 3 bases and 7 bases, with 9 bases remaining between them. Germline CDR1 reads SQVTM; CDR2 reads ANQGSEA. The CDR3 is made up of 11 amino acids. CDR3 sequence: CSVDPGAGYTF. The CDR3 bases are TGCAGCGTTGACCCGGGGGCTGGCTACACCTTC.

J is TRBJ2-7 and V is TRBV5-6, with D unresolved. Germline values: CDR1 SGHDT, CDR2 YYEEEE. This CDR3 spans 14 amino acids. Between the trimmed V and J ends, which lost 0 bases and 3 bases, there was a span of 10 bases. CDR3 loop: CASSLAAIDYEQYF. The DNA of the CDR3 is TGTGCCAGCAGCTTGGCCGCCATAGACTACGAGCAGTACTTC. Supplemented by reference TRBV5-6 and TRBJ2-7, the full variable domain reads DAGVTQSPTHLIKTRGQQVTLRCSPKSGHDTVSWYQQALGQGPQFIFQYYEEEERQRGNFPDRFSGHQFPNYSSELNVNALLLGDSALYLCASSLAAIDYEQYFGPGTRLTVT.

This chain connects TRBV27 to TRBJ1-2; tentatively, D is TRBD1 (6 bases). The V end lost 0 bases, the J end lost 4 bases, and 12 bases lay between the germline ends. CDR3 length: 15 amino acids. Germline values: CDR1 MNHEY, CDR2 SMNVEV (reference sequence). Written as DNA, the CDR3 is TGTGCCAGCAGTTTATCGAGGACAGCCTTCTATGGCTACACCTTC. Translation: CASSLSRTAFYGYTF.

This clone turned up a few times. V is TRBV19 and J is TRBJ1-5, with D unresolved. The CDR3 is 13 residues long. Germline CDR1 reads LNHDA; CDR2 reads SQIVND (reference sequence). V dropped 5 bases and J dropped 2 bases, with 7 bases sitting between them. The CDR3 coding sequence is TGTGCCAGTAGTCCGTCGGGCAATCAGCCCCAGCATTTT. Translation: CASSPSGNQPQHF.

This clone has a single count. V usage is TRBV7-6 and J usage is TRBJ2-2; TRBD2 matches 8 bases. This CDR3 spans 16 amino acids. Germline V CDR1 and CDR2: SGHVS, FNYEAQ. With 5 bases clipped from V and 9 bases from J, the junction kept 14 bases outside the gene matches. The CDR3 region is CASSTPGTSLGRELFF. The CDR3 nucleotides read TGTGCCAGCAGCACCCCCGGGACTAGTTTGGGCCGGGAGCTGTTTTTT. The variable domain in full, with the rest retrieved from reference TRBV7-6 and TRBJ2-2, is GAGVSQSPRYKVTKRGQDVALRCDPISGHVSLYWYRQALGQGPEFLTYFNYEAQQDKSGLPNDRFSAERPEGSISTLTIQRTEQRDSAMYRCASSTPGTSLGRELFFGEGSRLTVL.

This clone was seen more than once but under ten times. The chain couples TRBV9 to TRBJ2-5, with TRBD2 matching over 9 bases. Germline V CDR1 and CDR2: SGDLS, YYNGEE. The CDR3 extends over 15 amino acids. V shed 4 bases, J shed 1 base, and the junction held 5 bases outside the gene matches. The CDR3 loop reads CASSPSGVAQETQYF. In DNA form, the CDR3 reads TGTGCCAGCAGCCCTAGCGGGGTGGCCCAAGAGACCCAGTACTTC.

The V and J genes are TRBV5-6 and TRBJ2-5; D is perhaps TRBD1 (5 bases). The V end was cut by 2 bases, the J end by 2 bases, with 7 bases between. The CDR3 loop spans 13 amino acids. Germline values: CDR1 SGHDT, CDR2 YYEEEE. The CDR3 here is CASSFSGQETQYF. CDR3 nucleotide sequence: TGTGCCAGCAGCTTTTCAGGGCAAGAGACCCAGTACTTC.

This clone was recorded once. The chain carries TRBV5-1 and TRBJ1-2; D remains ambiguous. This CDR3 comprises 13 residues. Germline V gene data show CDR1 as SGHRS and CDR2 as YFSETQ. Trimming left V 4 bases short and J 3 bases short, with 10 bases between. In DNA, the CDR3 is TGCGCCAGCAGCCTCGGTCTCGACTATGGCTACACCTTC. Protein sequence: CASSLGLDYGYTF.

The V and J genes are TRBV10-3 and TRBJ2-3, with TRBD2 matching 10 bases. There are 16 residues in the CDR3. V lost 0 bases, J lost 3 bases, and 3 bases stayed unmatched. In germline, CDR1 is ENHRY, CDR2 SYGVKD. CDR3 sequence reads: CAISESSGGKTDTQYF. DNA of the CDR3: TGTGCCATCAGTGAGTCTAGCGGGGGGAAAACAGATACGCAGTATTTT.

V usage is TRBV6-5 and J usage is TRBJ2-7; D may be TRBD2 (5 bases). V lost 2 bases, J lost 2 bases, and 10 bases lay in between. CDR1 is MNHEY, CDR2 SVGAGI, per germline. The CDR3 contains 14 residues. The CDR3 region has the DNA TGTGCCAGCAGTTACGGGGAGAAACCCTACGAGCAGTACTTC. This translates into CASSYGEKPYEQYF.

The chain has TRBV5-6 and TRBJ1-4; no reliable D call. The germline V gene has CDR1 SGHDT and CDR2 YYEEEE. There are 14 residues in the CDR3. Trimming cost V 2 bases and J 5 bases, with 10 bases left between them. In nucleotides, the CDR3 is TGTGCCAGCAGCTTTCGGGGATACAATGAAAAACTGTTTTTT. Protein: CASSFRGYNEKLFF.

CDR3 sequence reads: CASRSREQTQYF. Written as DNA, the CDR3 is TGTGCCAGCAGGTCCAGGGAACAGACCCAGTACTTC. The genes are TRBV11-1 and TRBJ2-5; D is possibly TRBD1 (5 bases). The CDR3 spans 12 residues. Trimming left V 6 bases short and J 6 bases short, with 11 bases between. CDR1 is SGHAT and CDR2 is FQDESV in the germline V gene (reference sequence).

V and J are TRBV2 and TRBJ2-1; the match to TRBD1 covers 9 bases. Germline V gives CDR1 SNHLY, CDR2 FYNNEI. The CDR3 has 13 amino acids. J was trimmed by 8 bases and V by 9 bases; bases with no gene match: 8. As DNA, the CDR3 is TGTGCCAGGGGCACAAGGACAGGGGATGAGCAGTTCTTC. Its protein is CARGTRTGDEQFF. The full variable domain, completed using reference TRBV2 and TRBJ2-1, is EPEVTQTPSHQVTQMGQEVILRCVPISNHLYFYWYRQILGQKVEFLVSFYNNEISEKSEIFDDQFSVERPDGSNFTLKIRSTKLEDSAMYFCARGTRTGDEQFFGPGTRLTVL.

This clone was found a few times. V gene TRBV9 combines with J gene TRBJ1-1, with 9 bases that match TRBD1. In germline, CDR1 is SGDLS, CDR2 YYNGEE. The CDR3 extends over 15 amino acids. The trim removed 4 bases at V and 5 bases at J, leaving 9 bases unmatched. The CDR3 spells CASSPNRDRVTEAFF. Written as DNA, the CDR3 is TGTGCCAGCAGCCCTAATCGGGACAGGGTAACTGAAGCTTTCTTT.

The table lists this clone with a few counts. CDR3 protein: CAWKRSGNTIYF. The DNA for the CDR3 is TGTGCCTGGAAACGCTCTGGAAACACCATATATTTT. The chain links TRBV30 to TRBJ1-3; D ambiguous. CDR1 GTSNPN and CDR2 SVGIG come from the germline V gene (reference sequence). V was trimmed by 4 bases and J by 0 bases, leaving 4 bases between them. The CDR3 contains 12 residues.

The chain recombines TRBV27 with TRBJ2-7, with TRBD1 matching 7 bases. Germline CDR1 and CDR2: MNHEY and SMNVEV (reference sequence). The CDR3 totals 14 residues. With V trimmed by 6 bases and J by 2 bases, 7 bases remained unmatched. This CDR3 reads CASSPTGPTYEQYF. In nucleotides, the CDR3 is TGTGCCAGCAGCCCGACAGGGCCGACCTACGAGCAGTACTTC.

This clone was recorded a few times. The chain combines TRBV10-1 with TRBJ2-5; D is unclear. V lost 3 bases and J lost 4, with 9 bases in between. CDR1 WNHNN and CDR2 SYGVQD come from the germline V gene (reference sequence). The CDR3 loop spans 13 amino acids. As DNA, the CDR3 is TGCGCCAGCAGTGAAGGACCACCAGAGACCCAGTACTTC. Translating gives CASSEGPPETQYF.